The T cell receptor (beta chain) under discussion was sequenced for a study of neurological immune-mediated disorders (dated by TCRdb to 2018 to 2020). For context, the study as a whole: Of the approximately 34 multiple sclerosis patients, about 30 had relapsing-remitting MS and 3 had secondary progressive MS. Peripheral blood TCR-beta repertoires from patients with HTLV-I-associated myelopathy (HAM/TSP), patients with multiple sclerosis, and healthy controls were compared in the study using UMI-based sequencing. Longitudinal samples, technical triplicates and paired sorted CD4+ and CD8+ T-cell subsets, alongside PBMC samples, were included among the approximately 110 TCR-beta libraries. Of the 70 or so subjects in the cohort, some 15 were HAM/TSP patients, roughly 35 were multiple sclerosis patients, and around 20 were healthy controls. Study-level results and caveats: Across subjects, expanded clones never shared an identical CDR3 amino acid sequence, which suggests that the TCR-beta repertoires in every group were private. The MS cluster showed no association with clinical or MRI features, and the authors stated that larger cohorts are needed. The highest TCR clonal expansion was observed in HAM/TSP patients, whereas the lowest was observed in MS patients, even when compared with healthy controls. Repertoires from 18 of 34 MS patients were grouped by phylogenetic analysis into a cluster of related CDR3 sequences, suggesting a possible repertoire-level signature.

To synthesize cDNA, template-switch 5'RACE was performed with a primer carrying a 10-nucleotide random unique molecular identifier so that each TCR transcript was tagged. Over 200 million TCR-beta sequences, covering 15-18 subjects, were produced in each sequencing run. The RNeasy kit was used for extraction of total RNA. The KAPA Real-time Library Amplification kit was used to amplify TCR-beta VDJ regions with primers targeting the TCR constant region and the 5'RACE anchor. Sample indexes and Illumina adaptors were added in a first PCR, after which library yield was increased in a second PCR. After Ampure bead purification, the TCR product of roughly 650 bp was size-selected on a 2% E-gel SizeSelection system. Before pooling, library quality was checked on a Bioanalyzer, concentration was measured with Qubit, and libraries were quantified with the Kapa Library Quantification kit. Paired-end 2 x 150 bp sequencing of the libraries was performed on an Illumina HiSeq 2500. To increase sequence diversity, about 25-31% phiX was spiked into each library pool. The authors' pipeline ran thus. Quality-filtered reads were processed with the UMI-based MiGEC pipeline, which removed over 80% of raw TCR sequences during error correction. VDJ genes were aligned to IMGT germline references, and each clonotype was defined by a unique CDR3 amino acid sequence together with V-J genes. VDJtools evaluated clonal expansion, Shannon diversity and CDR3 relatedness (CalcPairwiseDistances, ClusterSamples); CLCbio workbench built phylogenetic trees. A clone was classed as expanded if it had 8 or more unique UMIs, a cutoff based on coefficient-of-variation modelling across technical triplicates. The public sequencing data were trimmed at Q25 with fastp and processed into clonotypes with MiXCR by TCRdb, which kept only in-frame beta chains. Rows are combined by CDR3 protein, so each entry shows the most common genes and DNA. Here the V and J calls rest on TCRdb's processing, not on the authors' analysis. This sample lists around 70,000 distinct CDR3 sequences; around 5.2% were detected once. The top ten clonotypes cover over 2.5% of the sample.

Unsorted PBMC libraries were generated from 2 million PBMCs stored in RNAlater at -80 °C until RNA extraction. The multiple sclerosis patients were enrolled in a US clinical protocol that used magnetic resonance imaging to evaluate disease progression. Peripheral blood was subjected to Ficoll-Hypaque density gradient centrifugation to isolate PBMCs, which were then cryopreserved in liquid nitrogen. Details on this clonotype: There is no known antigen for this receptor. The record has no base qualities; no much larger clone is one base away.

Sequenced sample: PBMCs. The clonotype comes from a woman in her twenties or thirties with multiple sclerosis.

The CDR3 here reads CASGRVSMNTEAFF. The nucleotide sequence reads as follows: TGTGCTAGTGGAAGGGTGTCTATGAACACTGAAGCTTTCTTT. In this chain, TRBV12-5 is recombined with TRBJ1-1; the D gene identity is not certain. From cysteine to phenylalanine, the CDR3 is 14 amino acids long. Left in the record is the CDR3 DNA by itself, 42 bases read in frame from the first base. CDR1 and CDR2, looked up from the germline V gene, are LGHNT and FRNRAP. V is clipped by 6 bases and J by 0 bases, and the sequence between their germline boundaries is 11 bases long.